The source of this T cell receptor (beta chain) is a study of T cell repertoires in ileal Crohn's disease. Overall study findings and caveats: Compared with CD4 T cells, sorted CD8 cells carried more expanded clones. Compared with non-smokers, active smokers at surgery showed more clonal expansions.

With 0 bases removed from V and 3 bases from J, the gap between germline ends came to 9 bases. Germline loops: CDR1 LNHDA, CDR2 SQIVND (reference sequence). The CDR3 has 15 residues. A word on this clone: Its target is not known.

TCRdb's table, derived via immunoSEQ multiplex PCR, lists solely in-frame clones and lacks some. The table includes a few thousand clones, about four fifths detected once. This TCR was sampled from an adult with Crohn's disease. V usage is TRBV19 and J usage is TRBJ1-5; D is unresolved. Input material: ileal tissue. Here the CDR3 reads CASSIDSGTNQPQHF. In DNA, the CDR3 is TGTGCCAGTAGTATAGACTCAGGAACCAATCAGCCCCAGCATTTT.